This entry lists 25 T cell receptor beta chains sequenced from one sample in a study of blood T cell repertoires in COVID-19. Clones were sequenced by immunoSEQ multiplex PCR, and TCRdb holds only the in-frame ones, with some missing. Of some 38,000 clones in the sample, approximately 86% were seen once. Sequencing was done on a sample of peripheral blood. Every receptor here comes from a man between 65 and 85 years old with acute or convalescent COVID-19.

The chain carries TRBV18 and TRBJ2-2, with TRBD2 matching 7 bases. V shed 5 bases, J shed 3 bases, and the junction held 6 bases outside the gene matches. There are 15 residues in the CDR3. The germline V gene has CDR1 KGHSH and CDR2 LQKENI. In nucleotides, the CDR3 is TGTGCCAGCTCAGGCGGGAGCTGGGACACCGGGGAGCTGTTTTTT. It is translated as CASSGGSWDTGELFF. The variable domain in full, completed from reference TRBV18 and TRBJ2-2, reads NAGVMQNPRHLVRRRGQEARLRCSPMKGHSHVYWYRQLPEEGLKFMVYLQKENIIDESGMPKERFSAEFPKEGPSILRIQQVVRGDSAAYFCASSGGSWDTGELFFGEGSRLTVL.

J is TRBJ2-2 and V is TRBV25-1, with 9 bases identical to TRBD1. J gave up 0 bases and V 2 bases, and 4 bases lay outside the gene matches. The CDR3 is 17 amino acids. The germline V gene encodes CDR1 MGHDK and CDR2 SYGVNS. The CDR3 nucleotides read TGTGCCAGCAGTGAAGCCGGGACAGGGACGAACACCGGGGAGCTGTTTTTT. Protein product: CASSEAGTGTNTGELFF. Based on the CDR3 plus reference TRBV25-1 and TRBJ2-2, the full variable domain is EADIYQTPRYLVIGTGKKITLECSQTMGHDKMYWYQQDPGMELHLIHYSYGVNSTEKGDLSSESTVSRIRTEHFPLTLESARPSHTSQYLCASSEAGTGTNTGELFFGEGSRLTVL.

The rearrangement uses TRBV3-1 (or the pseudogene TRBV3-2) and TRBJ1-2, with D tentatively TRBD1 (5 bases). Germline V gene sequence: CDR1 LGHDT, CDR2 YNNKEL (reference sequence). Between the trimmed V and J ends, which lost 0 bases and 2 bases, there was a span of 10 bases. This CDR3 comprises 15 residues. The CDR3 sequence is CASSQDDTGNYGYTF. In DNA, the CDR3 is TGTGCCAGCAGCCAAGACGATACAGGAAACTATGGCTACACCTTC.

The genes are TRBV14 and TRBJ1-5; D unclear. Between the trimmed V and J ends, which lost 2 bases and 4 bases, there was a span of 6 bases. CDR1 and CDR2 from the germline V gene are SGHDN and FVKESK. The CDR3 runs 13 residues. Here the CDR3 DNA reads TGTGCCAGCAGCCAATACAATAATCAGCCCCAGCATTTT. Its protein product is CASSQYNNQPQHF.

The V gene is TRBV5-4, the J gene TRBJ2-2; 11 positions agree with TRBD1. The junction had 4 bases not matched to a gene; V was cut back by 4 bases and J by 2 bases. The germline gives CDR1 SGHNT, CDR2 YYREEE (reference sequence). The CDR3 is made up of 16 amino acids. CDR3 region: CASSAGTGGNTGELFF. The CDR3, as DNA: TGTGCCAGCAGCGCAGGGACAGGGGGAAACACCGGGGAGCTGTTTTTT.

The chain employs TRBV3-1 (or the pseudogene TRBV3-2) and TRBJ2-7; 8 positions match TRBD1. Germline values: CDR1 LGHDT, CDR2 YNNKEL (reference sequence). The trim removed 5 bases at V and 5 bases at J, leaving 11 bases unmatched. This CDR3 is built from 15 residues. The CDR3 sequence is CASSFLGTGTNEQYF. Here the CDR3 DNA reads TGTGCCAGCAGCTTTCTAGGGACAGGTACCAACGAGCAGTACTTC.

This chain joins TRBV5-6 and TRBJ2-4; D ambiguous. CDR1 is SGHDT and CDR2 is YYEEEE in the germline V gene. Trimming pared 0 bases from V and 5 bases from J, leaving 9 bases between. This CDR3 spans 14 amino acids. CDR3 amino acids: CASSLGGDENIQYF. Written as DNA, the CDR3 is TGTGCCAGCAGCTTGGGAGGAGATGAAAACATTCAGTACTTC.

CDR3 DNA sequence: TGTGCCACCACACGATCTCCGGGAGGCAAAGAGACCCAGTACTTC. This codes for CATTRSPGGKETQYF. V and J are TRBV2 and TRBJ2-5, with 7 nucleotides matching TRBD2. The V gene end was trimmed by 10 bases and the J gene end by 3 bases; junction bases not matched to a gene: 14. The CDR3 loop spans 15 amino acids. CDR1 SNHLY and CDR2 FYNNEI come from the germline V gene.

The chain carries TRBV28 and TRBJ2-7; 8 nucleotides align to TRBD1. J gave up 2 bases and V 4 bases, and 4 bases lay outside the gene matches. Germline V gives CDR1 MDHEN, CDR2 SYDVKM. CDR3 size: 14 residues. The CDR3 protein is CASSSGTGTYEQYF. CDR3 sequence (DNA): TGTGCCAGCAGTTCCGGGACAGGCACCTACGAGCAGTACTTC. Using reference TRBV28 and TRBJ2-7 for the parts outside the CDR3, the full variable domain is DVKVTQSSRYLVKRTGEKVFLECVQDMDHENMFWYRQDPGLGLRLIYFSYDVKMKEKGDIPEGYSVSREKKERFSLILESASTNQTSMYLCASSSGTGTYEQYFGPGTRLTVT.

With respect to this clone: Other DNA sequences in this sample translate to the same CDR3. The chain combines TRBV19 with TRBJ1-2; TRBD1 matches 9 bases. The germline gives CDR1 LNHDA, CDR2 SQIVND (reference sequence). V trimming: 4 bases; J trimming: 2 bases; junction bases outside the gene matches: 5. CDR3 length equals 15 residues. The CDR3 loop is CASSREDRGNYGYTF. The CDR3 DNA follows: TGTGCCAGTAGTAGGGAGGACAGGGGAAACTATGGCTACACCTTC.

The V call is TRBV18, the J call TRBJ1-1; 9 nucleotides agree with TRBD1. Germline V gene data show CDR1 as KGHSH and CDR2 as LQKENI. The CDR3 sequence is 17 residues long. V dropped 0 bases and J dropped 5; count of bases not matched to a gene: 10. This chain's CDR3 is CASSPPGQGSVLTEAFF. DNA of the CDR3: TGTGCCAGCTCACCACCCGGACAGGGGTCTGTCCTGACTGAAGCTTTCTTT.

The rearrangement uses TRBV7-2 and TRBJ2-4; TRBD2 agrees at 7 bases. The CDR3 covers 16 residues. The V gene end was trimmed by 5 bases and the J gene end by 0 bases; junction bases not matched to a gene: 7. Germline V lookup: CDR1 SGHTA, CDR2 FQGNSA. The CDR3 is CASSPRSGGAKNIQYF. The CDR3 DNA sequence: TGTGCCAGCAGCCCCCGTTCGGGGGGAGCCAAAAACATTCAGTACTTC.

The gene calls are TRBV18 and TRBJ2-2, with 8 bases that match TRBD1. Trimming removed 5 bases from V and 4 bases from J; junction bases left unmatched: 9. Germline V lookup: CDR1 KGHSH, CDR2 LQKENI. The CDR3 has 16 residues. The CDR3: CASSSGQGTVTGELFF. The CDR3 DNA reads as TGTGCCAGCTCATCCGGACAGGGTACGGTCACCGGGGAGCTGTTTTTT. Supplemented by reference TRBV18 and TRBJ2-2, the full variable domain reads NAGVMQNPRHLVRRRGQEARLRCSPMKGHSHVYWYRQLPEEGLKFMVYLQKENIIDESGMPKERFSAEFPKEGPSILRIQQVVRGDSAAYFCASSSGQGTVTGELFFGEGSRLTVL.

V usage is TRBV11-2 and J usage is TRBJ1-4; TRBD1 matches 7 bases. Germline V lookup: CDR1 SGHAT, CDR2 FQNNGV. V shed 2 bases and J 8 bases; nucleotides not matched to a gene: 5. The CDR3 has 14 amino acids. CDR3 region: CASSLRGTEEKLFF. CDR3 DNA sequence: TGTGCCAGCAGCTTAAGGGGGACAGAAGAAAAACTGTTTTTT.

J is TRBJ2-1 and V is TRBV6-5; 7 positions agree with TRBD1. V gave up 6 bases and J gave up 2 bases; unmatched junction bases: 1. The CDR3 loop spans 13 amino acids. Germline V gene lookup returns CDR1 MNHEY and CDR2 SVGAGI. CDR3: CASRGTAYNEQFF. In nucleotides, the CDR3 is TGTGCCAGCAGGGGGACAGCCTACAATGAGCAGTTCTTC.

The chain recombines TRBV5-5 with TRBJ1-3; possible D gene TRBD1, 6 bases. The CDR3 consists of 15 residues. CDR1 and CDR2 from the germline V gene are SGHKS and YYEKEE (reference sequence). With 5 bases removed from V and 0 bases from J, the gap between germline ends came to 12 bases. The CDR3 sequence is CASRVGQNSGNTIYF. CDR3 DNA sequence: TGTGCCAGCAGAGTAGGACAGAACTCTGGAAACACCATATATTTT.

The J gene is TRBJ1-2, the V gene TRBV11-2; 7 bases match TRBD1. The CDR3 sequence is 14 residues long. Looked up from germline, CDR1 is SGHAT and CDR2 is FQNNGV. Unmatched junction bases numbered 10, after V lost 5 bases and J lost 7 bases. The CDR3 nucleotides read TGTGCCAGCAGCCAATCTCGCTCAGGGGGTGGCTACACCTTC. Protein product: CASSQSRSGGGYTF.

V and J are TRBV7-2 and TRBJ1-2; 8 bases align to TRBD1. The V segment lost 2 bases and the J segment 4 bases; nucleotides outside the gene matches: 6. The CDR3 totals 15 residues. Germline CDR1 reads SGHTA; CDR2 reads FQGNSA. CDR3 DNA sequence: TGTGCCAGCAGCTTACAGGGGGCAAGCGGCTATGGCTACACCTTC. Its protein is CASSLQGASGYGYTF.

This clone was seen just once. V and J are TRBV5-5 and TRBJ1-5, with a weak D call TRBD1 (5 bases). CDR3 length equals 15 residues. The V and J ends lost 0 bases and 5 bases respectively, with 12 bases between them. Germline values: CDR1 SGHKS, CDR2 YYEKEE (reference sequence). CDR3 sequence: CASSLVDRRDQPQHF. The CDR3 DNA follows: TGTGCCAGCAGCTTGGTTGACAGAAGAGATCAGCCCCAGCATTTT.

This clone was recorded once. The chain couples TRBV3-1 (or the pseudogene TRBV3-2) to TRBJ1-1; tentative D call: TRBD1 (6 bases). V lost 4 bases and J 4 bases, leaving 13 bases between the germline ends. From germline, CDR1 is LGHDT and CDR2 YNNKEL (reference sequence). This CDR3 spans 14 amino acids. The CDR3 DNA sequence: TGTGCCAGCAGCCGAGGCGGGGGCGGCACTGAAGCTTTCTTT. This translates into CASSRGGGGTEAFF.

This chain links TRBV7-2 with TRBJ1-2; D ambiguous. Germline V gene data show CDR1 as SGHTA and CDR2 as FQGNSA. The CDR3 is 13 amino acids. The V and J ends lost 10 bases and 4 bases respectively, with 16 bases between them. The CDR3 sequence is CATRGSSFYGYTF. Here the CDR3 DNA reads TGTGCCACTCGGGGATCCTCTTTCTATGGCTACACCTTC.

This clone was detected once. This chain uses TRBV14 with TRBJ1-1, with D possibly TRBD1 on 5 matching bases. This CDR3 is 16 amino acids long. Per germline, CDR1 SGHDN and CDR2 FVKESK. V was shortened by 3 bases and J by 3 bases, with 17 bases between the two germline ends. CDR3 sequence: CASSHWPGGMDTEAFF. CDR3 DNA sequence: TGTGCCAGCAGCCACTGGCCGGGGGGAATGGACACTGAAGCTTTCTTT.

This chain uses TRBV27 with TRBJ1-6, with D unclear. CDR3 length: 16 residues. The V and J ends lost 7 bases and 7 bases respectively, with 20 bases between them. Germline CDR1 is MNHEY and CDR2 is SMNVEV (reference sequence). CDR3 nucleotide sequence: TGTGCCAGCACCAACAACCCCGCCAGGTTAAATTCACCCCTCCACTTT. Residues: CASTNNPARLNSPLHF.

The V and J genes are TRBV4-2 and TRBJ1-6; 7 positions agree with TRBD1. The CDR3 loop spans 18 amino acids. V lost 0 bases and J lost 0; bases outside the gene matches: 5. Germline-derived CDR1 and CDR2 are LGHNA and YNFKEQ. The CDR3 sequence: CASSQDTDRSSYNSPLHF. The CDR3, as DNA: TGTGCCAGCAGCCAAGATACGGACAGGAGCTCCTATAATTCACCCCTCCACTTT.

J is TRBJ1-2 and V is TRBV28; TRBD1 matches at 7 bases. From germline, CDR1 is MDHEN and CDR2 SYDVKM. The CDR3 is 14 amino acids. After removal of 6 bases from V and 2 bases from J, the junction contained 6 bases not matched to a gene. DNA of the CDR3: TGTGCCAGCAGGGGGACAGAGGCAAACTATGGCTACACCTTC. Translation: CASRGTEANYGYTF.